This TCR beta chain was identified in a study of cytomegalovirus exposure and HLA in healthy donors. Study findings and constraints: Among the most significant clusters, several appeared linked to common viral pathogens in a later analysis.

This clone was observed a single time. Antigen unknown. The CDR3 spans 13 residues. Looked up from germline, CDR1 is MNHEY and CDR2 is SMNVEV (reference sequence). Trimming left V 8 bases short and J 6 bases short, with 14 bases between. PCR primers comprised 60 Vbeta and 13 Jbeta primers. Sequenced by immunoSEQ multiplex PCR; TCRdb stores in-frame clones only, minus some. The table has roughly 150,000 clones, about 80% seen once. The sequence came from a man between 18 and 29 years old in good health and CMV-seropositive. The V call is TRBV27, the J call TRBJ2-1; tentatively, D is TRBD2 (7 bases). Input material: PBMCs. The DNA of the CDR3 is TGTGCCAGCTGGGATGGGGGGGCCAATGAGCAGTTCTTC. It codes for CASWDGGANEQFF.